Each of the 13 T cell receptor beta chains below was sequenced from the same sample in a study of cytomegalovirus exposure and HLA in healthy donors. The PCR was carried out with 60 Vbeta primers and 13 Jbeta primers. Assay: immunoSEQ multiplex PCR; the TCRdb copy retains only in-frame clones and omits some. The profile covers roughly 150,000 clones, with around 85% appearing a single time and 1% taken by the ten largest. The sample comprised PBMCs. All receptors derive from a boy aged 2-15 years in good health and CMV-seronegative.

The CDR3 is CASSMGQGMETQYF. DNA of the CDR3: TGTGCCAGTAGTATGGGACAGGGTATGGAGACCCAGTACTTC. The chain couples TRBV19 to TRBJ2-5, with 9 bases lining up with TRBD1. With V trimmed by 3 bases and J by 5 bases, 4 bases remained unmatched. The CDR3 contains 14 residues. Germline lookup yields CDR1 LNHDA and CDR2 SQIVND (reference sequence).

This chain's CDR3 is CASSFPPSRNTEAFF. The CDR3 DNA is TGTGCCAGCAGTTTTCCCCCGAGCCGTAACACTGAAGCTTTCTTT. The chain uses TRBV28 and TRBJ1-1; D is unclear. The CDR3 consists of 15 residues. From germline, CDR1 is MDHEN and CDR2 SYDVKM. V lost 3 bases to trimming and J lost 2 bases, with 13 bases between them. Based on the CDR3 plus reference TRBV28 and TRBJ1-1, the full variable domain is DVKVTQSSRYLVKRTGEKVFLECVQDMDHENMFWYRQDPGLGLRLIYFSYDVKMKEKGDIPEGYSVSREKKERFSLILESASTNQTSMYLCASSFPPSRNTEAFFGQGTRLTVV.

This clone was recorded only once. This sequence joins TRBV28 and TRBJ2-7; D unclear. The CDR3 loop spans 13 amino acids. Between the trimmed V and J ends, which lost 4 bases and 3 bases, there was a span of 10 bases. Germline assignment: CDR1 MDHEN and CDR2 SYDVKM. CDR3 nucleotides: TGTGCCAGCAGTTCGGTAATAGTCTACGAGCAGTACTTC. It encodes CASSSVIVYEQYF.

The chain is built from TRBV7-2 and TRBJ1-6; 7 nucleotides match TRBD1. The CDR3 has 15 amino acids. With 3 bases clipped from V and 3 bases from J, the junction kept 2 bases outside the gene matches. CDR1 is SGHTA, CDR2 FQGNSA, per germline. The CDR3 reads CASSLGQHYNSPLHF. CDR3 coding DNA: TGTGCCAGCAGCTTGGGACAGCACTATAATTCACCCCTCCACTTT. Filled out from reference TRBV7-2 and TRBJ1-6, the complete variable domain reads GAGVSQSPSNKVTEKGKDVELRCDPISGHTALYWYRQSLGQGLEFLIYFQGNSAPDKSGLPSDRFSAERTGGSVSTLTIQRTQQEDSAVYLCASSLGQHYNSPLHFGNGTRLTVT.

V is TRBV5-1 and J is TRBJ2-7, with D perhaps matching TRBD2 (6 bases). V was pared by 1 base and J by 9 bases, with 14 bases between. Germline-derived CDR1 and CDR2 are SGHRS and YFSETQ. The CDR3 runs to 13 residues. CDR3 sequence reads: CASSLSGPEGQYV. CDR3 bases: TGCGCCAGCAGCTTGTCGGGACCGGAGGGGCAGTACGTC.

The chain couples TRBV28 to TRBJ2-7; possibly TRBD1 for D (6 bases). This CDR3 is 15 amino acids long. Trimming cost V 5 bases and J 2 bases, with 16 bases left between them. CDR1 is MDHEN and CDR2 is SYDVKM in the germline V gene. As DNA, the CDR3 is TGTGCCAGCAGTACACAGGGAGAAGGGACCTACGAGCAGTACGTC. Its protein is CASSTQGEGTYEQYV.

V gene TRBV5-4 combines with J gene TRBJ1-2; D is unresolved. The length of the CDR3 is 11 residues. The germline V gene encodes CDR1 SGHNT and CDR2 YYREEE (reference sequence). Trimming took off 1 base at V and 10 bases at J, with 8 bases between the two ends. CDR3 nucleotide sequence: TGTGCCAGCAGCTTGAACACAGACTACACCTTC. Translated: CASSLNTDYTF.

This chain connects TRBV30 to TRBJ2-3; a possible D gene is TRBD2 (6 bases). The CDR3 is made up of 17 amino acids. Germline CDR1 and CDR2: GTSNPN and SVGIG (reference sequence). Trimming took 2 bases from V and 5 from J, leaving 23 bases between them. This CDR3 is CAWSSLRLGTSRDTQYF. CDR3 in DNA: TGTGCCTGGAGTTCGCTCCGACTGGGGACTTCGAGAGATACGCAGTATTTT. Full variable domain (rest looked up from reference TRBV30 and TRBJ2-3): SQTIHQWPATLVQPVGSPLSLECTVEGTSNPNLYWYRQAAGRGLQLLFYSVGIGQISSEVPQNLSASRPQDRQFILSSKKLLLSDSGFYLCAWSSLRLGTSRDTQYFGPGTRLTVL.

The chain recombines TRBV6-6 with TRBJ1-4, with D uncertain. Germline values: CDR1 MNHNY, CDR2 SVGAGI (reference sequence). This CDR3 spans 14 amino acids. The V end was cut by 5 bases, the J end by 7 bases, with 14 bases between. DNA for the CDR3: TGTGCCAGCAGTCGTATCCGGCAGGTTGAAAAACTGTTTTTT. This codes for CASSRIRQVEKLFF.

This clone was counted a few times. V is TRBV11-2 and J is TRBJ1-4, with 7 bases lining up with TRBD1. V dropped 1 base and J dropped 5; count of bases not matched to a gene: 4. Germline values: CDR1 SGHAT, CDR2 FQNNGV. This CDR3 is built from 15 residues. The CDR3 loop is CASSLGTGPNEKLFF. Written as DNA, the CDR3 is TGTGCCAGCAGCTTAGGGACAGGACCCAATGAAAAACTGTTTTTT.

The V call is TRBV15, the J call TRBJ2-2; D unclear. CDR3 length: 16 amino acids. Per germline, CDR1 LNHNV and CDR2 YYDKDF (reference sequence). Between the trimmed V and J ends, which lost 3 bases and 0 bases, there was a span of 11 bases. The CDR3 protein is CATSRGRFANTGELFF. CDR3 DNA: TGTGCCACCAGCAGGGGCAGGTTCGCGAACACCGGGGAGCTGTTTTTT. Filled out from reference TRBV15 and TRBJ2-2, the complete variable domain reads DAMVIQNPRYQVTQFGKPVTLSCSQTLNHNVMYWYQQKSSQAPKLLFHYYDKDFNNEADTPDNFQSRRPNTSFCFLDIRSPGLGDTAMYLCATSRGRFANTGELFFGEGSRLTVL.

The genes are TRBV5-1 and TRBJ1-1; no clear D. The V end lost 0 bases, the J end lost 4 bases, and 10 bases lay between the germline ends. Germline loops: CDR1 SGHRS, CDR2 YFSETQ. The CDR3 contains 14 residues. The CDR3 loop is CASSLDGMGTEAFF. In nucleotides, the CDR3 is TGCGCCAGCAGCTTGGACGGGATGGGCACTGAAGCTTTCTTT.

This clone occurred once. The CDR3 is CASSRYGGSSGNIQYF. Written as DNA, the CDR3 is TGTGCCAGTAGCCGATACGGGGGGTCCTCTGGCAACATTCAGTACTTC. The chain uses TRBV19 and TRBJ2-4; TRBD2 agrees at 7 bases. This CDR3 comprises 16 residues. Germline V lookup: CDR1 LNHDA, CDR2 SQIVND (reference sequence). V trimming: 6 bases; J trimming: 7 bases; junction bases outside the gene matches: 15.